This T cell receptor (beta chain) was found in a study of blood T cell repertoires in COVID-19. Overall study context: COVID-19 samples from acute and convalescent phases originated in the United States, Italy and Spain.

As handled by the study authors: How many nucleated cells were present was estimated from reference gene primer amplification. Generated by immunoSEQ multiplex PCR, the TCRdb table keeps only in-frame clones and is missing some. The DNA was the basis for D and trimming; V, J and clone size are from that table. Of about 490,000 clones listed, roughly 88% were seen once; the top ten hold approximately 3.4%. Germline CDR1 and CDR2: SGHRS and YFSETQ. Trimming left V 2 bases short and J 6 bases short, with 11 bases between. The CDR3 spans 13 residues. V gene TRBV5-1 combines with J gene TRBJ1-2; possible D gene TRBD1, 6 bases. The source of this sequence is a human donor in a cohort sampled during active COVID-19. The sample was peripheral blood. CDR3 DNA sequence: TGCGCCAGCAGCTTAACAGGGCATGATGGCTACACCTTC. As protein: CASSLTGHDGYTF.